The clone carrying this T cell receptor beta chain was observed a few times. Its antigen is not identified. Between the trimmed V and J ends, which lost 1 base and 2 bases, there was a span of 10 bases. This CDR3 has 15 amino acids. CDR1 is SGHVS and CDR2 is FNYEAQ in the germline V gene. The data stem from a study of cytomegalovirus exposure and HLA in healthy donors. The study ran its PCR with 60 Vbeta and 13 Jbeta primers. The method was immunoSEQ multiplex PCR; TCRdb's version includes in-frame clones alone and lacks a portion of them. Here the sample spans roughly 100,000 clones, less than 90% being singletons. Overall study results and limits: What a later analysis reportedly showed was that an Asian-associated ancestry cluster had fewer N-insertions than the roughly 670-donor mean. As a later analysis showed, several of the most significant clusters appeared to be linked to common viral pathogens. Three chains linked to CMV were shown in vitro to be specific for CMV antigens.

The TCR sequence derives from a man between 35 and 55 years old in good health and CMV-seronegative. The chain recombines TRBV7-6 with TRBJ2-3; D possibly corresponds to TRBD2 (7 bases). What was sequenced was PBMCs. CDR3 in amino acids: CASSLDGGPTDTQYF. In nucleotides, the CDR3 is TGTGCCAGCAGCTTAGACGGGGGGCCCACAGATACGCAGTATTTT.